This TCR beta chain came from a study of T cells after yellow fever vaccination. Whole-study results and caveats: Most clones from primary vaccination were detected again post-booster (around 96% CD4, around 90% CD8).

This clonotype has just a few counts. The V end lost 0 bases, the J end lost 7 bases, and 13 bases lay between the germline ends. Germline V gives CDR1 SGHVS, CDR2 FNYEAQ. This CDR3 region has 15 residues. TCRdb reanalysed the 5' RACE reads using MiXCR and keeps one entry per CDR3 protein. The sample has 100,000 or so distinct CDR3 sequences; about 8.2% are singletons. The sample consisted of CD8+ T cells not binding an NS4B(214-222) dextramer, sorted from PBMCs, taken less than 16 days after the first yellow fever vaccination. The chain combines TRBV7-6 with TRBJ2-1, with D perhaps given as TRBD1 or TRBD2 (5 bases each). The receptor was isolated from a man between 18 and 29 years old who received the YFV17D yellow fever vaccine. The CDR3 is CASSLAPGAGNEQFF. The CDR3, as DNA: TGTGCCAGCAGCTTAGCCCCCGGGGCCGGGAATGAGCAGTTCTTC.